This TCR beta chain was sequenced for a study of cytomegalovirus exposure and HLA in healthy donors. Trimming stripped 3 bases from V and 6 bases from J, with 9 bases between. CDR3 length: 14 residues. The V gene's germline CDR1 is WSHSY and CDR2 SAAADI. This PCR relied on a set of 60 Vbeta primers and 13 Jbeta primers. Produced via immunoSEQ multiplex PCR; TCRdb's table is partial and in-frame only. The sample lists more than 150,000 clones; approximately 88% were seen once. Study observations and caveats: In vitro testing confirmed a few CMV-associated chains as specific for CMV antigens.

A word on this clone: The antigen is unknown.

V is TRBV10-2 and J is TRBJ1-6, with a possible D match to TRBD1 (5 bases). The sequenced sample consisted of PBMCs. This TCR derives from a woman in her late teens or twenties in good health and CMV-seronegative. The CDR3 region has the DNA TGCGCCAGCAGTGACAGGGTGGGTAATTCACCCCTCCACTTT. Translating gives CASSDRVGNSPLHF.